Each of the 6 T cell receptor beta chains below was sequenced from the same sample in a study of memory CD4+ T cells and cytomegalovirus serostatus. The method was immunoSEQ multiplex PCR; TCRdb's version includes in-frame clones alone and lacks a portion of them. Seen here are 30,000 to 40,000 clones, 75% to 80% observed once, and the top ten hold roughly 0.8%. The sort gate was single viable CD3+CD4+CD8-CD45RO+ cells for memory CD4+ T cells. The sample taken for sequencing was memory CD4+ T cells from blood. Receptor source: an adult in good health and CMV-seronegative.

The CDR3 region has the DNA TGCGCCAGCAGCTCGAACACCGGGGAGCTGTTTTTT. It specifies CASSSNTGELFF. This chain connects TRBV5-1 to TRBJ2-2; no definite D call. The germline gives CDR1 SGHRS, CDR2 YFSETQ. CDR3 size: 12 residues. The germline V and J ends were trimmed by 3 bases and 0 bases, with 0 bases remaining between them.

The chain carries TRBV6-1 and TRBJ1-4; no firm D call. Germline V gene sequence: CDR1 MNHNS, CDR2 SASEGT. The CDR3 is 14 amino acids. The germline V and J ends were trimmed by 4 bases and 8 bases, with 14 bases remaining between them. CDR3 in amino acids: CASSVNTKGEKLFF. The CDR3 nucleotides read TGTGCCAGCAGTGTCAACACTAAGGGCGAAAAACTGTTTTTT.

The chain combines TRBV7-9 with TRBJ1-1; no definite D call. The CDR3 sequence is 13 residues long. Germline lookup yields CDR1 SEHNR and CDR2 FQNEAQ (reference sequence). With 5 bases removed from V and 1 base from J, the gap between germline ends came to 8 bases. CDR3 bases: TGTGCCAGCAGCCCCTCACAGAACACTGAAGCTTTCTTT. Translated, it gives CASSPSQNTEAFF.

The V and J genes are TRBV7-3 and TRBJ1-1; no definite D call. Trimming removed 0 bases from V and 3 bases from J, with 5 bases in between. The CDR3 is 13 residues long. CDR1 and CDR2 from the germline V gene are SGHTA and FQGTGA. DNA of the CDR3: TGTGCCAGCAGCTTAACGAGTGACACTGAAGCTTTCTTT. It translates to CASSLTSDTEAFF.

In its sample, this clone was seen a few times. The genes are TRBV2 and TRBJ2-2; TRBD2 might be the D (5 bases). Germline-derived CDR1 and CDR2 are SNHLY and FYNNEI. The CDR3 is 14 amino acids. V lost 0 bases and J lost 6, with 8 bases in between. CDR3 sequence (DNA): TGTGCCAGCAGTGAAGCTGTACTAGCCGGGGAGCTGTTTTTT. This sequence encodes CASSEAVLAGELFF.

V and J are TRBV9 and TRBJ1-2, with D possibly TRBD1 on 5 matching bases. Trimming shortened V by 0 bases and J by 6 bases, and 12 bases separated the two germline ends. The V gene's germline CDR1 is SGDLS and CDR2 YYNGEE. The length of the CDR3 is 14 residues. CDR3 sequence: CASSVVEGLHGYTF. The CDR3 DNA reads TGTGCCAGCAGCGTAGTGGAGGGGTTACATGGCTACACCTTC.